This T cell receptor (beta chain) was retrieved from a study of T cells in Graves' hyperthyroidism and ophthalmopathy. Study-wide results and caveats: Ophthalmopathy was told apart from stable hyperthyroidism by a 13 V-J model.

This CDR3 spans 14 amino acids. Per the germline V gene, CDR1 is SGHTA and CDR2 is FQGNSA. The V gene lost 1 base and the J gene lost 7 bases, with 14 bases spanning the gap. Patients aged 18 to 65 had newly diagnosed hyperthyroidism of under 2 months' duration. This clonotype was counted between two and nine times. Its antigen is unknown. Amplification targeted TCR beta CDR3 regions from RNA transcripts. Initially, a first-round RT-PCR of the TCR CDR3 employed the HTBI primer set. TCRdb reprocessed the multiplex PCR reads via MiXCR and lists one record per CDR3 protein. The table shows approximately 400,000 distinct CDR3 sequences, with around a sixth occurring only once.

Source material: blood. This TCR derives from a woman aged 18 to 35 with Graves' hyperthyroidism that later progressed to Graves' ophthalmopathy. This chain connects TRBV7-2 to TRBJ2-7; D gene unclear. For the CDR3, the DNA is TGTGCCAGCAGCTTAGGAGTAGGTGCCTGGGAGCAGTACTTC. Translated: CASSLGVGAWEQYF.